The clone carrying this T cell receptor (beta chain) was counted once. Looked up from germline, CDR1 is SGHDN and CDR2 is FVKESK. The V end lost 1 base, the J end lost 2 bases, and 9 bases lay between the germline ends. CDR3 size: 15 residues. This sample is part of a study of blood T cell repertoires in COVID-19. As for the study in general: Acute and convalescent COVID-19 samples came from the United States, Italy and Spain. Sources were T cells, B-cell-depleted T cells, or PBMCs; the material itself was cDNA or gDNA.

In the study's own analysis: Researchers report that nucleated cell counts were estimated from reference gene primer amplification. Sequencing was performed with immunoSEQ multiplex PCR; in TCRdb, only in-frame clones are kept and a portion is missing. That table supplies the V and J calls and clone size; D and trimming were determined from the DNA. The sample carries 65,000 or so clones, more than 75% recorded once. This TCR was sampled from a woman aged 70 to 79 with acute or convalescent COVID-19. Material: peripheral blood. This chain uses TRBV14 with TRBJ2-1, with D possibly TRBD1 on 6 matching bases. CDR3 nucleotides: TGTGCCAGCAGCCAAGTTACAGGGCCCTACAATGAGCAGTTCTTC. Translated: CASSQVTGPYNEQFF.